This entry features one T cell receptor (beta chain) sequence. In the original analysis: Amplified reference gene primers provided the basis for estimating nucleated cell counts. The protocol was immunoSEQ multiplex PCR, while the TCRdb copy is restricted to in-frame clones and leaves out a portion. The D gene and trimming were derived from the DNA, and the V and J assignments and clone size from that table. The table lists 170,000 or so clones, around 89% of them singletons, with 1.5% to 2% in the top ten. This sample was included in a study of blood T cell repertoires in COVID-19. Study as a whole: Spain, Italy and the United States supplied samples that represented acute and convalescent COVID-19. The analysed material was cDNA or gDNA that came from T cells, B-cell-depleted T cells, or PBMCs.

Germline V gene lookup returns CDR1 ENHRY and CDR2 SYGVKD. The V gene end was trimmed by 3 bases and the J gene end by 7 bases; junction bases not matched to a gene: 5. The CDR3 spans 13 residues. This chain uses TRBV10-3 with TRBJ1-2; 7 bases are a match to TRBD1. The receptor comes from a man aged 18 to 35 who had recovered from COVID-19. The sequencing sample was made of peripheral blood. CDR3 in amino acids: CAISELTGSGYTF. Here the CDR3 DNA reads TGTGCCATCAGTGAATTGACAGGGAGTGGCTACACCTTC.